This is a list of T cell receptor beta chains from one sample in a study of identical twins. MiXCR, run by TCRdb on the 5' RACE reads, gives a single entry per CDR3 protein. Here the sample spans under 1 million distinct CDR3 sequences, around an eighth being singletons. These data are also associated with another study on yellow fever vaccine responses in identical twins.

Material: PBMCs. The receptors here all came from a woman between 18 and 30 years old in good health. Each CDR3 is given with its conserved first and last residue. D genes are given only for firm matches. Size is stated for part of the rows, as once, few or many counts, or as a class when the clone is expanded.

V gene,D gene,clone size,J gene,CDR3 protein,CDR3 DNA
TRBV10-3,-,few,TRBJ2-2,CAISRKGANTGELFF,TGTGCCATCAGCAGGAAGGGAGCGAACACCGGGGAGCTGTTTTTT
TRBV20-1,TRBD2,-,TRBJ2-1,CSARVAGFSYNEQFF,TGCAGTGCTAGGGTAGCGGGGTTCTCCTACAATGAGCAGTTCTTC
TRBV12-3/TRBV12-4,TRBD1,few,TRBJ1-2,CASTQGVIYGYTF,TGTGCCAGCACCCAGGGGGTAATCTATGGCTACACCTTC
TRBV7-8,-,-,TRBJ2-1,CASSLGGLLSYNEQFF,TGTGCCAGCAGCTTAGGGGGACTTCTATCCTACAATGAGCAGTTCTTC
TRBV7-9,-,-,TRBJ2-2,CASSSPRTAPGELFF,TGTGCCAGCAGCTCTCCTAGGACAGCCCCCGGGGAGCTGTTTTTT
TRBV6-6,-,few,TRBJ1-1,CASSYFPSEAFF,TGTGCCAGCAGTTACTTTCCTTCTGAAGCTTTCTTT
TRBV5-5,TRBD1,few,TRBJ2-2,CASSLADRGHTGELFF,TGTGCCAGCAGCCTTGCGGACAGGGGCCACACCGGGGAGCTGTTTTTT
TRBV16,-,few,TRBJ1-2,CASSANMYGYTF,TGTGCCAGCAGCGCCAATATGTATGGCTACACCTTC
TRBV4-1,TRBD1,few,TRBJ1-5,CASSQPRDSLSNQPQHF,TGCGCCAGCAGCCAACCTCGGGACAGCCTTAGCAATCAGCCCCAGCATTTT
TRBV19,-,-,TRBJ1-2,CASSIRTRNGYTF,TGTGCCAGTAGTATCAGGACCAGAAATGGCTACACCTTC